This T cell receptor (beta chain) was sequenced for a study of OX40 agonist ivuxolimab in advanced cancers. Assay used: immunoSEQ multiplex PCR; TCRdb lists only in-frame clones, some missing. Of about 28,000 clones listed, around 85% are singletons. This sample comprised CD4+ or CD8+ T cells sorted from blood, obtained in a trial of the OX40 agonist ivuxolimab. This clonotype was sampled from an adult with an advanced solid tumor such as melanoma, head and neck, liver or kidney cancer.

The CDR3 bases are TGTGCCAGCAGTGAATCGGGAGGGGGCACAGATACGCAGTATTTT. Amino acids: CASSESGGGTDTQYF. The chain recombines TRBV6-4 with TRBJ2-3; 8 bases match TRBD2. V lost 3 bases, J lost 1 base, and 3 bases stayed unmatched. This CDR3 has 15 residues. CDR1 MRHNA and CDR2 SNTAGT come from the germline V gene.